These 5 T cell receptor beta chains were all obtained from the same sample, sequenced in a study of cytomegalovirus exposure and HLA in healthy donors. The primer mix had 60 Vbeta and 13 Jbeta primers. The table came from immunoSEQ multiplex PCR; TCRdb's copy has only in-frame clones and leaves some out. The sample consists of fewer than 250,000 clones, more than 65% of them appearing once. Source material: PBMCs. These receptors originate from a woman in her thirties in good health and CMV-seronegative.

The rearrangement joins TRBV5-1 to TRBJ1-5, with D perhaps TRBD1 (6 bases). This CDR3 comprises 15 residues. V was trimmed by 4 bases and J by 1 base, leaving 12 bases between them. CDR1 and CDR2 (germline): SGHRS, YFSETQ. The CDR3 here is CASSPTGQSNQPQHF. The CDR3 DNA reads as TGCGCCAGCAGCCCGACAGGTCAAAGCAATCAGCCCCAGCATTTT.

The gene calls are TRBV15 and TRBJ2-1, with TRBD2 matching over 7 bases. CDR3 size: 12 residues. J was trimmed by 15 bases and V by 3 bases; bases with no gene match: 8. Germline V gene lookup returns CDR1 LNHNV and CDR2 YYDKDF (reference sequence). CDR3 residues: CATSSPGGGWFF. CDR3 nucleotide sequence: TGTGCCACCAGCAGTCCGGGAGGTGGTTGGTTCTTC.

The chain is built from TRBV5-4 and TRBJ2-1; TRBD2 matches 7 bases. After removal of 2 bases from V and 8 bases from J, the junction contained 7 bases not matched to a gene. The germline gives CDR1 SGHNT, CDR2 YYREEE (reference sequence). CDR3 length: 14 residues. The CDR3 bases are TGTGCCAGCAGCTTTGGTACTAGCGTGGATGAGCAGTTCTTC. Translating gives CASSFGTSVDEQFF.

The V call is TRBV4-2, the J call TRBJ1-2; no clear D gene. Germline V gene sequence: CDR1 LGHNA, CDR2 YNFKEQ. The CDR3 is made up of 12 amino acids. V was pared by 5 bases and J by 8 bases, with 12 bases between. The CDR3 reads CASSSVGSGYTF. In DNA, the CDR3 is TGTGCCAGCAGCTCGGTGGGGAGCGGCTACACCTTC.

The chain links TRBV29-1 to TRBJ2-3, with D tentatively TRBD2 (6 bases). The CDR3 has 13 amino acids. The germline V and J ends were trimmed by 7 bases and 1 base, with 12 bases remaining between them. Germline-derived CDR1 and CDR2 are SQVTM and ANQGSEA. The CDR3 nucleotides read TGCAGCGCCTCGCGGGGCCGCACAGATACGCAGTATTTT. This codes for CSASRGRTDTQYF.